This T cell receptor beta chain stems from a study of graft-versus-host responses after intestinal transplantation. Study-wide context: The transplants performed in recipients were multivisceral, liver-intestinal, or isolated intestinal. Every recipient had anti-thymocyte globulin induction and 2 to 3 years of tacrolimus plus steroids. General observations from the study: The study found high graft-versus-host to host-versus-graft clonal ratios in allografts of patients with graft-donor T cell macrochimerism.

V lost 4 bases and J lost 5, with 14 bases in between. In germline, CDR1 is SGHTA, CDR2 FQGNSA. The CDR3 runs to 14 residues. The table came from immunoSEQ multiplex PCR; TCRdb's copy has only in-frame clones and leaves some out. The profile shows around 87,000 clones, just under 95% of them singletons. As to this clone: The antigen remains unidentified.

This receptor was identified in a human donor who was the organ donor for an intestinal transplant. The starting material was unstimulated CD8+ T cells sorted from spleen or lymph node cells, obtained before transplant. The V and J genes are TRBV7-2 and TRBJ1-1; D may be TRBD1 (5 bases). CDR3 loop: CASSSGLRGTEAFF. The CDR3 region has the DNA TGTGCCAGCAGCTCGGGACTCCGGGGTACTGAAGCTTTCTTT.